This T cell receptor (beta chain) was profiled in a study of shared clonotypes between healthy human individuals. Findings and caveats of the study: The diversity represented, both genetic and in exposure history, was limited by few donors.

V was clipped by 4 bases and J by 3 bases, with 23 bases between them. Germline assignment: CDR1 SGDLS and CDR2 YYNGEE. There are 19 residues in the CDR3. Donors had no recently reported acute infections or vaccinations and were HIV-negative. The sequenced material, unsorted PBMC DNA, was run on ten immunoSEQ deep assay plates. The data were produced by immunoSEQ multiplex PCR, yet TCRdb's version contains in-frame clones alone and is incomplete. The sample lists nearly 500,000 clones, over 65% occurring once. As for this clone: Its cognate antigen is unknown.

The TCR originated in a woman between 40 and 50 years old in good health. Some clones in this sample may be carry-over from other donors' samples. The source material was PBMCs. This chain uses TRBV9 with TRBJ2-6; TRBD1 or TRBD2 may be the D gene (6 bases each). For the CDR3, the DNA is TGTGCCAGCAGCCCGACGGGGGCCGGCCCGAAGTTTGGGGCCAACGTCCTGACTTTC. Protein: CASSPTGAGPKFGANVLTF.